The present T cell receptor beta chain was sequenced within a study of cytomegalovirus exposure and HLA in healthy donors. Study as a whole: A prior analysis found about 120 million unique TCR beta sequences from 150 million to 200 million T cells.

The PCR used 60 Vbeta and 13 Jbeta primers. TCRdb's copy holds only in-frame clones and misses some; the assay was immunoSEQ multiplex PCR. The profile shows 150,000 to 200,000 clones, approximately 65% of them singletons. This CDR3 is 15 amino acids long. The germline V gene has CDR1 SGHVS and CDR2 FQNEAQ. J lost 5 bases, V lost 6 bases, and 6 bases had no gene match. Regarding this clone: Its target is not known.

Donors likely had unrecorded immune exposures despite being nominally healthy when sampled. Study results and limitations: The listing of 150 to 200 TCR beta chains classed them as cytomegalovirus-associated.

Sequenced sample: PBMCs. The chain has TRBV7-8 and TRBJ1-4; 10 bases align to TRBD1. The TCR was taken from a man aged 35 to 55 in good health and CMV-seronegative. The CDR3 DNA sequence: TGTGCCAGCAGTTCTCCGGGACAGGGGAATGAAAAACTGTTTTTT. It encodes CASSSPGQGNEKLFF.